These 6 T cell receptor beta chains came from one sample sequenced in a study of neurological immune-mediated disorders. TCRdb itself ran the 5' RACE reads through MiXCR, one entry per CDR3 protein. This table holds around 60,000 distinct CDR3 sequences, about 3.3% found once. Sequenced input: PBMCs. The receptors originated from an older woman with multiple sclerosis.

This clonotype was found many times. V is TRBV4-2 and J is TRBJ1-1; D is uncertain. The germline gives CDR1 LGHNA, CDR2 YNFKEQ. Trimming shortened V by 6 bases and J by 1 base, and 21 bases separated the two germline ends. This CDR3 spans 17 amino acids. The CDR3 DNA reads TGTGCCAGCAGAGCACTACTTAGCCGCCGGGAGAACACTGAAGCTTTCTTT. Amino acid sequence: CASRALLSRRENTEAFF.

This clonotype was seen at least ten times. The chain uses TRBV20-1 and TRBJ2-5, with 9 bases matching TRBD1. Germline CDR1 reads DFQATT; CDR2 reads SNEGSKA (reference sequence). J lost 5 bases, V lost 3 bases, and 10 bases had no gene match. This CDR3 has 15 amino acids. This chain's CDR3 is CSASNRDRASETQYF. The CDR3 region has the DNA TGCAGTGCTAGCAACCGGGACAGGGCTTCGGAGACCCAGTACTTC.

This clonotype appeared many times. The chain joins TRBV28 to TRBJ2-3; TRBD1 matches 7 bases. Trimming removed 10 bases from V and 3 bases from J; junction bases left unmatched: 16. CDR3 length: 16 residues. Germline CDR1 and CDR2: MDHEN and SYDVKM. CDR3 loop: CATLGDRARWTDTQYF. The CDR3 nucleotides read TGTGCCACCCTCGGAGACAGGGCTCGATGGACAGATACGCAGTATTTT.

This clonotype has at least ten counts. The chain is built from TRBV3-1 and TRBJ2-7; either TRBD1 or TRBD2 may fit D (6 bases each). The CDR3 covers 13 residues. CDR1 and CDR2 from the germline V gene are LGHDT and YNNKEL (reference sequence). The V gene lost 1 base and the J gene lost 6 bases, with 10 bases spanning the gap. The CDR3 sequence: CASSQVRGGEQYF. As DNA, the CDR3 is TGTGCCAGCAGCCAAGTCAGGGGAGGCGAGCAGTACTTC.

This clonotype came up many times. J is TRBJ2-7 and V is TRBV7-9, with a weak D call TRBD1 (6 bases). Germline loops: CDR1 SEHNR, CDR2 FQNEAQ (reference sequence). This CDR3 is built from 15 residues. V was trimmed by 2 bases and J by 0 bases, leaving 11 bases between them. CDR3 in amino acids: CASSLWVDSSYEQYF. As DNA, the CDR3 is TGTGCCAGCAGCTTATGGGTGGACAGCTCCTACGAGCAGTACTTC.

This clonotype showed up just a few times. A much larger clone differs from this one at a single base, so this may be a read error. V gene TRBV7-9 combines with J gene TRBJ2-3; D unresolved. From germline, CDR1 is SEHNR and CDR2 FQNEAQ (reference sequence). The V end lost 5 bases, the J end lost 5 bases, and 14 bases lay between the germline ends. This CDR3 has 14 amino acids. The CDR3 spells CASSPRKGVDTQYF. In DNA form, the CDR3 reads TGTGCCAGCAGCCCTCGAAAGGGTGTAGATACGCAGTATTTT.